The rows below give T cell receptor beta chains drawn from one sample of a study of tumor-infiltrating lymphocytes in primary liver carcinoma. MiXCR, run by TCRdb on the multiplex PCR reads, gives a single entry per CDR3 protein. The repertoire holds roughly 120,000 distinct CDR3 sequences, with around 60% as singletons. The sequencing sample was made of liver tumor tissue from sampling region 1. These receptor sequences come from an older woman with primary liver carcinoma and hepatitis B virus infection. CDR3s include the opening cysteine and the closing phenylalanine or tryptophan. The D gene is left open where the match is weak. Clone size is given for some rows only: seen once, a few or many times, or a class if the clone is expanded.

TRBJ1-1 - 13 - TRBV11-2 TGTGCCAGCAGTCCTGGTTTGAACACTGAAACTTTCTTT CASSPGLNTETFF
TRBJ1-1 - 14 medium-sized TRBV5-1 TGCGCCAGCAGCTTTGACAACCGGAACACTGAAGCTTTCTTT CASSFDNRNTEAFF
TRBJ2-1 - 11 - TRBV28 TGTGCCAGCACCTTATCCAATGAGCAGTTCTTC CASTLSNEQFF
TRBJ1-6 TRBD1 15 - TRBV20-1 TGCAGTGCTCCCGGGACAGGGGACTCTAATTCACCCCTCCACTTT CSAPGTGDSNSPLHF
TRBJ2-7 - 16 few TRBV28 TGTGCCAGCAGCATCCGAGGGGGTCGCAAAATCTTCGGGCAGTACTTC CASSIRGGRKIFGQYF
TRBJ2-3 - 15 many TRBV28 TGTGCCAGCAGTTTATTGGGCGGGTTCACAGATACGCAGTATTTT CASSLLGGFTDTQYF
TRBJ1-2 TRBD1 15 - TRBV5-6 TGTGCCAGCAGCTTGTTGGACAGGGAAGGCCATGGCTACACCTTC CASSLLDREGHGYTF
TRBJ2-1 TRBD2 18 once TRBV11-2 TGTGCCGGCAGCTTAGCCGGGGGCGGGAGGAGATCCCACAATGAGCAGTTCTTC CAGSLAGGGRRSHNEQFF
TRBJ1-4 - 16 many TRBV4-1 TGCGCCAGCAGCCAATTTGGGCCAACAACTAATGAAAAACTGTTTTTT CASSQFGPTTNEKLFF
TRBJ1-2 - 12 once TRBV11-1 TGTGCCAACAGCTCTGGACGAGCCGCCTACACCTTC CANSSGRAAYTF
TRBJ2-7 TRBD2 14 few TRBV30 TGTGCCTGGAGTCCGAACAGCGGGAGCTACGAGCAGTACTTC CAWSPNSGSYEQYF
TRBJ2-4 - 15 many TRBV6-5 TGTGCCAGCAGTTACTCTCGGGGATCGGGAAACATTCAGTACTTC CASSYSRGSGNIQYF
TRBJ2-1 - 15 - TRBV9 TGTGCCAGCAGCGTCCTCGGGGACGGAGCCAATGAGCAGTTCTTC CASSVLGDGANEQFF
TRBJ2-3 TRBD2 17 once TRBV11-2 TGTGCCAGCAGCCCGCAACCAGCGGGGGCTAGCACAGATACGCAGTATTTT CASSPQPAGASTDTQYF
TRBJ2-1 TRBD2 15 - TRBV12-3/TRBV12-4 TGTGCCAGCTCGAGACTAGCTGGAATCTACAATGAGCAGTTCTTC CASSRLAGIYNEQFF
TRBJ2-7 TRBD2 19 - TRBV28 TGTGCCACCAGTCCCGGACCGTCCGGGACTAGCGGGAGGGCGTACGAGCAGTACTTC CATSPGPSGTSGRAYEQYF
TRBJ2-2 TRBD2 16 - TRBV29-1 TGCAGCGTTGAGTTTAGCGGGAGGGCGTACACCCGGGAGCTGTTCTTT CSVEFSGRAYTRELFF
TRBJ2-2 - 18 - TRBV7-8 TGTGCCAGCAGCGTACTCGGTACTGGGGGCATGAACACCGGGGAGCTGTTTTTT CASSVLGTGGMNTGELFF
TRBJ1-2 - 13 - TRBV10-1 TGCGCCAGCAGTGAAGCCAGGAAGTATGGCTACACATTC CASSEARKYGYTF
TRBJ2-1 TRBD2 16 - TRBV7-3 TGTGCCAGCAGCACGCGGGGGGGAGGCGGCTACAATGAGCAGTTCTTC CASSTRGGGGYNEQFF
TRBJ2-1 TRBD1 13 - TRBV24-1 TGTGCCACCAGTGATGGGGACAGAAATGAGCAGTTCTTC CATSDGDRNEQFF
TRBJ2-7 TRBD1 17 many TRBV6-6 TGTGCCAGCAGCTCCGCACCGGGACAGGGGTCTTCCTACGAGCAGTACTTC CASSSAPGQGSSYEQYF
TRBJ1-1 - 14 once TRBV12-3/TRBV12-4 TGTGCCAGCAGCCCGGGACGGAGGAACACTGAAGCTTCCTTT CASSPGRRNTEASF
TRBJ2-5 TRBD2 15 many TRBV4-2 TGTGCCAGCAGCCTTGGGACTAGTTCCGAAGAGACCCAGTACTTC CASSLGTSSEETQYF
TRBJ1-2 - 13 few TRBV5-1 TGCGCCAGCAGCTTGGGCCCTAACTATGGCTACACCTTC CASSLGPNYGYTF
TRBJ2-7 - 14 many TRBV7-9 TGTGCCAGCAGCTTAGCGGGACAACATTACGAGCAGTACTTC CASSLAGQHYEQYF
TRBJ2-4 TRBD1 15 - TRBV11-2 TGTGCCAGCAGCCTACGGACAGGGGATATGAAGATTCAGTACTTC CASSLRTGDMKIQYF
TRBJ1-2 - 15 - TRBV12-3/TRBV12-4 TGTGCCAGCACCCCAAGCGGTGGAGGCTTGTTTGGCTACACCTTC CASTPSGGGLFGYTF
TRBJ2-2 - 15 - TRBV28 TGTGCCAGCAGTTTACGAGGGAGAGGCACCGGGGAGCTGTTTTTT CASSLRGRGTGELFF
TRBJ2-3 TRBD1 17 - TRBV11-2 TGTGCTAGCAGTAAGTACAGGCGTCAGGGGGACACAGATACGCAGTATTTT CASSKYRRQGDTDTQYF
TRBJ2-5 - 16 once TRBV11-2 TGTGCCAGCAGTTTAGGATCGGCTAACGGACATGAGACCCAGTACTTC CASSLGSANGHETQYF
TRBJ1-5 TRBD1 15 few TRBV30 TGTGCCTGGAAAGGGACAGGGGGGTTTGGTCAGCCCCAGCATTTT CAWKGTGGFGQPQHF
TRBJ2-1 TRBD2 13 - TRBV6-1 TGTGCCACCAGCGGGGACTCCTACAATGAGCAGTTCTTC CATSGDSYNEQFF
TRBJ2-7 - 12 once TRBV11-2 TGTGCCATCAGCACGAGCTCCTACGAGCAGTACTTC CAISTSSYEQYF
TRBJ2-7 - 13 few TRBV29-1 TGCAGCGTGGCCGGACAGGCGGGATTCGAGCGGTACTTC CSVAGQAGFERYF
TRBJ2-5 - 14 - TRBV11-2 TGTGCCAGCAGCTTAACCGCAGGGCAAGAGACCCAGTACTTC CASSLTAGQETQYF
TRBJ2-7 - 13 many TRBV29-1 TGCAGCGCCACCACAGGGTACTCCTACGAGCAGTACTTC CSATTGYSYEQYF
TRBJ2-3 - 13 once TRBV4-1 TGCGCCAGCAGCTGTCAAGATAATCAGCCCCAGTATTTT CASSCQDNQPQYF
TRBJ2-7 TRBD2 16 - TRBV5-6 TGTGCCAGCAGCTTGTCGGGCCTGAGCGGGACCTACGAGCAGTACTTC CASSLSGLSGTYEQYF
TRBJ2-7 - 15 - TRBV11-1 TGTGCCAGCAGCTCTCGGACAGCAGAACTACGCGAGCAATACTTC CASSSRTAELREQYF
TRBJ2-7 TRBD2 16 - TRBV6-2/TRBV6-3 TGTGCCAGCAGCTCTACGACTGTAGCGGGATTCTACGAGCAGTACTTC CASSSTTVAGFYEQYF
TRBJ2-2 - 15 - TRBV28 TGTGACAGCAGTCTCTACCGGACTGGCCCCGGGGTGCTGTTTTTT CDSSLYRTGPGVLFF
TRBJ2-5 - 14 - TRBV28 TGTGCCAGCAGTTTTACGGAGTACCAAGAGATCCAGTACTTC CASSFTEYQEIQYF
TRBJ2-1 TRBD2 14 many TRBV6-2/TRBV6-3 TGTGCCAGCAGATCCGGGACTAGCAGGAATGAGCAGTTCTTC CASRSGTSRNEQFF
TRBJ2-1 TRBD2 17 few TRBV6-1 TGTGCCAGCAGGAAGCGAATAGCGGGAGTCGACTACAATGAGCAGTTCTTC CASRKRIAGVDYNEQFF
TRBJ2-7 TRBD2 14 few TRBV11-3 TGTGCCAGCAGCTTAGGAACTAGCGGGAGCGAGCAGTACTTC CASSLGTSGSEQYF
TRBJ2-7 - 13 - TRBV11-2 TGTGCCAGCAGCAGAGTACAAGTCTACGAGCAGTACTTC CASSRVQVYEQYF
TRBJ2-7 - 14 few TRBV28 TGTGCCAACTCCACGGGAGACAGTATCCACGAGCAGTACTTC CANSTGDSIHEQYF
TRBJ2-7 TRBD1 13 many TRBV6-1 TGTGCCAGCAGCCAGGGACAGGGCTACGAGCAGTACTTC CASSQGQGYEQYF
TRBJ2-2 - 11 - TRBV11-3 TGTGCCGGCAGTTTAGCGGGGGAGCTGTTTTTT CAGSLAGELFF
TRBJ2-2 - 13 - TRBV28 TGTGCCAGCAGACGGACGGGCACCGGGGAGCTGTTTTTT CASRRTGTGELFF
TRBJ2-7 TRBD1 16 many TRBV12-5 TGTGCTAGTGGTTTGGGCCCGGGACAGTACTCCTACGAGCAGTACTTC CASGLGPGQYSYEQYF
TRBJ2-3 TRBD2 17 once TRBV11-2 TGTGCCAGCAACTTAGTGGGGCTAGCGACTAGCACAGATACGCGGTATTTT CASNLVGLATSTDTRYF
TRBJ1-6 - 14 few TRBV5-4 TGTGCCAGCAGCTTGTGGCAGGGAGGTTCACCCCTCCACTTT CASSLWQGGSPLHF
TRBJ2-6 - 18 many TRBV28 TGTGCCAGCAGTTCGAATCCAGGGGACGCCTCTGGGGCCAACGTCCTGACTTTC CASSSNPGDASGANVLTF
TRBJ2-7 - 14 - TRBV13 TGTGCCAGCTGCCGGTCAGGTTCGGCCTACGGGCAGTACTTC CASCRSGSAYGQYF
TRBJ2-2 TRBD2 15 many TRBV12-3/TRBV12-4 TGTGCCAGCAGCCTAAGCGGGAGGGCCTCCGGGGAGCTGTTTTTT CASSLSGRASGELFF